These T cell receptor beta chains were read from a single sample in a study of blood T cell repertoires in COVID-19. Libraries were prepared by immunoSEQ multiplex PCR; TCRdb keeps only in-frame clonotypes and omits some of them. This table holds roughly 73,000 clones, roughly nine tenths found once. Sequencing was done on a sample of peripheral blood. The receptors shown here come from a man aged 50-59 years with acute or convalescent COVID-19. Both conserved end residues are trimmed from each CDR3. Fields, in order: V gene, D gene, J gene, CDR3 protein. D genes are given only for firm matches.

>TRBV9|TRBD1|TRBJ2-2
ASSDVGQGIAANTGELF
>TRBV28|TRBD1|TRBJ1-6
ASSSSGQGQNSPLH
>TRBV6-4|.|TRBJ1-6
ASRDNVQPNSPLH
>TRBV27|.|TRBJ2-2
ASSLLGLANTGELF
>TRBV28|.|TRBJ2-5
ASSLRIHQETQY
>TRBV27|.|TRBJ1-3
ASRPGGLGNTIY
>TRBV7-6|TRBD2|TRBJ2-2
ASSLEGGGLNTGELF
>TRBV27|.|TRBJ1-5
ASSLSIPQSGSNQPQH
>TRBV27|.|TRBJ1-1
ASSSQGLGAEAF
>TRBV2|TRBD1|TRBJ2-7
ASSAGQVILSYEQY
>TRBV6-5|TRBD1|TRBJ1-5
ASSRQGDQPQH
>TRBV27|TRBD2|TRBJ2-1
ASSSLRLAVNNEQF
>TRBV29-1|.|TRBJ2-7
SVGADSTYEQY
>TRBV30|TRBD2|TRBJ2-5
AWSAYGTSAYTKETQY
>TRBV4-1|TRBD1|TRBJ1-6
ASSQDRPGTGSNSPLH
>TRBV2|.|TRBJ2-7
ASKTNYEQY
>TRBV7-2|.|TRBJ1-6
ASSLRSGQSSYNSPLH
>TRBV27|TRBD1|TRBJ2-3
ASEPGTGGTDTQY
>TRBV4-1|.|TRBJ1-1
ASSQGVQKNTEAF
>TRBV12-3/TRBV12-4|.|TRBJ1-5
ASSEGVNQPQH
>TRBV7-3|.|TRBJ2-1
ASSLPSVDEQF
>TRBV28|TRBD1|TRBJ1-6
ASSLLGRDRANSPLH
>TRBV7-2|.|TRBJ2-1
ASSLSRSYNEQF
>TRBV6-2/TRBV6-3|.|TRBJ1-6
ASSYGDQGSSYNSPLH
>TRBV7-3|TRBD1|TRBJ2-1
ASSRTGTGFYNEQF
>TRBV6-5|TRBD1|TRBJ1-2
ASSLRLTGGGGYT
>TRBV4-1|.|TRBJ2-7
ASSQAPQGYEQY
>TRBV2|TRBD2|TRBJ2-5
ASRVTSGQETQY
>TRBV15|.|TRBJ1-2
ATSRTVNYGYT
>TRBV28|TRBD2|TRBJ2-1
ASRLTNIRRTSGRAYNEQF
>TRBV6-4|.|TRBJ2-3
ASSEGGTDTQY
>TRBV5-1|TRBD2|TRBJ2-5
ASSRTSGQETQY
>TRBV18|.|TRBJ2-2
ASSELDLPGELF
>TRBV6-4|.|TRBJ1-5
ASSDSRGAGNQPQH
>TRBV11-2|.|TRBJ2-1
ASRPYSASSYNEQF
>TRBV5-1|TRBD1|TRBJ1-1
ASSRDRVATEAF
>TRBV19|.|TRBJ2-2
ASTLGQGLTGELF
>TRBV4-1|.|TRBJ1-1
ASSQDLQDTEAF
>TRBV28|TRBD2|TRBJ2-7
AISAGGDEQY
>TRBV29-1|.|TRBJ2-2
SVDGSSNTGELF
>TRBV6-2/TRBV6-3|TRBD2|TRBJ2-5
ASSYWRLAGLQETQY
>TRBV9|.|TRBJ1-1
ASSLPVVGERRMNTEAF
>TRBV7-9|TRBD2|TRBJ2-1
ASSWTSGDYNEQF
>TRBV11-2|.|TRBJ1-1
ASSFGQPRGAF
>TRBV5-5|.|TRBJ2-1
ASGGGPRSNEQF
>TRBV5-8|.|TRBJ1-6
ASSLVGTSNSPLH
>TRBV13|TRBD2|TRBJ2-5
ASSPPGLAGGPRQETQY
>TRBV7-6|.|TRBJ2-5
ASSRQSGAFQETQY
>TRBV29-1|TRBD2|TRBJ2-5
SVERLAGAGGETQY
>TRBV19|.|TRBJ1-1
ASSLEMADTEAF